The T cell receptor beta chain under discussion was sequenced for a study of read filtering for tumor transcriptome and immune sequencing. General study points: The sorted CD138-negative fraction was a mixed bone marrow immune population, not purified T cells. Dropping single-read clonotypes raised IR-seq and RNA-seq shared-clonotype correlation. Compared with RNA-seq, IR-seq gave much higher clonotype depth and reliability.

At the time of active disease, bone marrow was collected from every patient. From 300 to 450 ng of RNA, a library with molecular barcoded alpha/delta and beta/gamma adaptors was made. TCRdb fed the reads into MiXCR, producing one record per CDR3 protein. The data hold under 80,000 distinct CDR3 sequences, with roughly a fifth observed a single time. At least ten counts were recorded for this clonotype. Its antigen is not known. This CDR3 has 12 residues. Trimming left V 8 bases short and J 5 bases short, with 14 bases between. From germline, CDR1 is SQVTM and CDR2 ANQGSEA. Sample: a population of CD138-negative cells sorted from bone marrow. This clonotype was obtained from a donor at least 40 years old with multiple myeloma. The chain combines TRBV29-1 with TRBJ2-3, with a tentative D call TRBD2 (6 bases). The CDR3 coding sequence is TGCAGCTCACTGGGGGGTGAAGATACGCAGTATTTT. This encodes CSSLGGEDTQYF.